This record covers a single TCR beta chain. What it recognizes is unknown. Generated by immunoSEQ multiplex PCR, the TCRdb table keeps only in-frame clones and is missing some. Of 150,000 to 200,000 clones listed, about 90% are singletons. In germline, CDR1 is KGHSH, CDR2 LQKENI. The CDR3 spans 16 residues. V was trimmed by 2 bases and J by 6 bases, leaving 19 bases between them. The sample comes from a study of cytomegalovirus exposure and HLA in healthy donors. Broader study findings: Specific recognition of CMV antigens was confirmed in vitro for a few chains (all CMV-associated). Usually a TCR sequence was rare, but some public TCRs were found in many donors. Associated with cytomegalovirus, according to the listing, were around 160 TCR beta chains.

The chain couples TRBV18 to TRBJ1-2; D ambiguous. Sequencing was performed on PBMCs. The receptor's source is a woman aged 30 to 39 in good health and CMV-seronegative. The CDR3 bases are TGTGCCAGCTCACCAGGCATTGTCGCGAGTCGAGATGGCTACACCTTC. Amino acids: CASSPGIVASRDGYTF.